Below, 21 T cell receptor beta chains from the same sample are listed, as sequenced in a study of cytomegalovirus exposure and HLA in healthy donors. The PCR ran on 60 Vbeta and 13 Jbeta primers. Only in-frame clones appear in the TCRdb table, and some are missing; sequencing was by immunoSEQ multiplex PCR. There are some 120,000 clones in the sample; around four fifths occur only once, and roughly 4% lies in the top ten. Source material: PBMCs. These receptors were collected from a woman aged 35 to 49 in good health and CMV-seropositive.

This chain links TRBV11-3 with TRBJ2-1; 10 nucleotides match TRBD2. Unmatched junction bases numbered 9, after V lost 3 bases and J lost 4 bases. From germline, CDR1 is SGHNT and CDR2 YENEEA. This CDR3 is built from 17 residues. CDR3 sequence (DNA): TGTGCCAGCAGCTTCGGGCCTAGCGGGAGTATATACAATGAGCAGTTCTTC. Its protein product is CASSFGPSGSIYNEQFF.

Concerning this clone: Sequence at one end of the junction differs from germline and may be a read error. V and J are TRBV7-8 and TRBJ1-3; tentative D call: TRBD1 (6 bases). Germline V gene lookup returns CDR1 SGHVS and CDR2 FQNEAQ. This CDR3 is built from 14 residues. CDR3: CASSSHYRDNTFDF. The CDR3 DNA sequence: TGTGCCAGCAGCTCGCATTACAGGGATAACACCTTTGATTTT.

To note about this clone: The same CDR3 also results from other DNA sequences found in this sample. The chain has TRBV7-2 and TRBJ1-2; 7 bases fit TRBD1. The CDR3 consists of 13 residues. Germline trimming cut 1 base from V and 7 bases from J; bases unmatched to any gene: 3. The germline gives CDR1 SGHTA, CDR2 FQGNSA. The CDR3 region is CASSLGQGSGYTF. DNA of the CDR3: TGTGCCAGCAGCTTAGGACAGGGTAGTGGCTACACCTTC.

CDR3: CASSQVSGERFF. For the CDR3, the DNA is TGTGCCAGCAGCCAAGTCAGCGGAGAGAGGTTTTTT. V is TRBV4-2 and J is TRBJ1-4; D gene uncertain. With 1 base removed from V and 16 bases from J, the gap between germline ends came to 13 bases. The germline V gene has CDR1 LGHNA and CDR2 YNFKEQ. This CDR3 contains 12 residues.

The chain uses TRBV11-2 and TRBJ2-2, with 9 bases aligning to TRBD2. The V and J ends lost 8 bases and 6 bases, in that order; junction bases with no gene match: 10. The CDR3 consists of 15 residues. CDR1 SGHAT and CDR2 FQNNGV come from the germline V gene. CDR3 in amino acids: CASFDSGRLAGELFF. CDR3 DNA: TGTGCCAGCTTTGACAGCGGGAGGTTGGCCGGGGAGCTGTTTTTT.

This chain links TRBV19 with TRBJ2-7; tentatively, D is TRBD2 (6 bases). Trimming took 1 base from V and 3 from J, leaving 16 bases between them. The CDR3 extends over 16 amino acids. Per the germline V gene, CDR1 is LNHDA and CDR2 is SQIVND (reference sequence). DNA of the CDR3: TGTGCCAGTAGTATAGGGTCCGGGGGAGGTCACTACGAGCAGTACTTC. Amino acid sequence: CASSIGSGGGHYEQYF.

This clone was picked up one time. The chain employs TRBV6-5 and TRBJ2-7, with TRBD2 identical over 7 bases. The CDR3 has 15 amino acids. Germline trimming cut 4 bases from V and 4 bases from J; bases unmatched to any gene: 10. Germline V CDR1 and CDR2: MNHEY, SVGAGI. CDR3 DNA sequence: TGTGCCAGCAGTTCCACGGGACTACATCTATACGAGCAGTACTTC. Its translation is CASSSTGLHLYEQYF.

V gene TRBV30 combines with J gene TRBJ1-1; weak D call: TRBD1 (5 bases). The ends were cut back, 2 bases at V and 4 bases at J, with 11 bases in the middle. The CDR3 totals 13 residues. Looked up from germline, CDR1 is GTSNPN and CDR2 is SVGIG (reference sequence). The CDR3 DNA reads TGTGCCTGGAGTCCTGGGGGAGGCACTGAAGCTTTCTTT. Encoded protein: CAWSPGGGTEAFF.

A few counts support this clone. The V gene is TRBV5-1, the J gene TRBJ2-7, with a weak D call TRBD1 (6 bases). The ends were cut back, 5 bases at V and 0 bases at J, with 6 bases in the middle. Germline CDR1 SGHRS, CDR2 YFSETQ. The CDR3 has 12 amino acids. CDR3 amino acids: CASRDSSYEQYF. CDR3 sequence (DNA): TGCGCCAGCAGGGACAGCTCCTACGAGCAGTACTTC.

The rearrangement uses TRBV5-1 and TRBJ2-7; D is ambiguous. The CDR3 totals 13 residues. From germline, CDR1 is SGHRS and CDR2 YFSETQ. V was shortened by 4 bases and J by 0 bases, with 8 bases between the two germline ends. The CDR3: CASSGESSYEQYF. The DNA for the CDR3 is TGCGCCAGCAGCGGTGAGAGCTCCTACGAGCAGTACTTC.

The rearrangement uses TRBV7-3 and TRBJ2-1, with D possibly matching TRBD2 (6 bases). Germline loops: CDR1 SGHTA, CDR2 FQGTGA. The CDR3 extends over 15 amino acids. V lost 1 base to trimming and J lost 5 bases, with 12 bases between them. The CDR3 here is CASSLNGLADNEQFF. The CDR3 nucleotides read TGTGCCAGCAGCTTAAATGGCTTAGCGGACAATGAGCAGTTCTTC.

In this sample, this clone turned up a few times. The chain joins TRBV9 to TRBJ2-2, with TRBD1 identical over 8 bases. The CDR3 has 17 residues. J lost 4 bases, V lost 3 bases, and 11 bases had no gene match. Looked up from germline, CDR1 is SGDLS and CDR2 is YYNGEE. The CDR3 loop reads CASSAVTGTGPTGELFF. The CDR3 nucleotides read TGTGCCAGCAGCGCCGTCACCGGGACAGGCCCCACCGGGGAGCTGTTTTTT.

The chain has TRBV29-1 and TRBJ1-1; TRBD1 aligns across 9 bases. V was pared by 2 bases and J by 1 base, with 2 bases of the junction left unmatched. Germline V CDR1 and CDR2: SQVTM, ANQGSEA. The CDR3 loop spans 14 amino acids. The DNA for the CDR3 is TGCAGCGTTGAACAGGACAGGGGGAACACTGAAGCTTTCTTT. This codes for CSVEQDRGNTEAFF.

V and J are TRBV7-8 and TRBJ1-5, with unresolved D. This CDR3 comprises 13 residues. Germline lookup yields CDR1 SGHVS and CDR2 FQNEAQ. Deletions cut 6 bases from V and 6 bases from J, with 12 bases between. The CDR3 loop is CASRSGSGQPQHF. The CDR3 nucleotides are TGTGCCAGCAGGTCGGGTTCTGGTCAGCCCCAGCATTTT.

This clone was detected once. The chain carries TRBV19 and TRBJ2-1, with 8 nucleotides matching TRBD2. From germline, CDR1 is LNHDA and CDR2 SQIVND (reference sequence). V lost 5 bases, J lost 1 base, and 1 base stayed unmatched. This CDR3 spans 14 amino acids. CDR3 in DNA: TGTGCCAGTAGTTTAGCGGGATCCTACAATGAGCAGTTCTTC. This encodes CASSLAGSYNEQFF.

V and J are TRBV27 and TRBJ1-6, with 7 bases lining up with TRBD1. Germline V gene sequence: CDR1 MNHEY, CDR2 SMNVEV (reference sequence). V gave up 6 bases and J gave up 6 bases; unmatched junction bases: 5. CDR3 length equals 14 residues. The CDR3 nucleotides read TGTGCCAGCAGGTCGGGACAGTCTAATTCACCCCTCCACTTT. Translation: CASRSGQSNSPLHF.

V is TRBV6-5 and J is TRBJ1-1; no definite D call. The CDR3 sequence is 14 residues long. The V gene's germline CDR1 is MNHEY and CDR2 SVGAGI. Trimming removed 0 bases from V and 7 bases from J, with 12 bases in between. CDR3 sequence (DNA): TGTGCCAGCAGTTACTCTTACGGAGTCCTTGAAGCTTTCTTT. Translated, it gives CASSYSYGVLEAFF.

The chain employs TRBV13 and TRBJ2-7; D is uncertain. CDR1 PRHDT and CDR2 FYEKMQ come from the germline V gene (reference sequence). This CDR3 comprises 14 residues. V shed 2 bases and J shed 5 bases, with 13 bases lying between them. This CDR3 is CASSLKSVLHEQYF. CDR3 nucleotides: TGTGCCAGCAGCTTAAAATCGGTACTCCACGAGCAGTACTTC.

This clone was seen only a few times. The rearrangement uses TRBV9 and TRBJ2-1; D is possibly TRBD1 (6 bases). CDR3 length equals 12 residues. Germline V gene lookup returns CDR1 SGDLS and CDR2 YYNGEE. V was shortened by 7 bases and J by 4 bases, with 9 bases between the two germline ends. The CDR3 here is CASGDIYNEQFF. The CDR3 DNA sequence: TGTGCCAGCGGGGACATATACAATGAGCAGTTCTTC.

The chain uses TRBV19 and TRBJ1-3; D not resolved. With 6 bases removed from V and 2 bases from J, the gap between germline ends came to 8 bases. This CDR3 contains 13 residues. Germline assignment: CDR1 LNHDA and CDR2 SQIVND (reference sequence). CDR3 nucleotides: TGTGCCAGTAGCGATGGAGCTGGAAACACCATATATTTT. It specifies CASSDGAGNTIYF.

The genes are TRBV5-1 and TRBJ2-1, with 8 bases matching TRBD2. Germline V lookup: CDR1 SGHRS, CDR2 YFSETQ. The CDR3 runs to 15 residues. J lost 8 bases, V lost 1 base, and 8 bases had no gene match. The CDR3 coding sequence is TGCGCCAGCAGCTTGTTTTCTAGCGGGCTATATGAGCAGTTCTTC. It yields the protein CASSLFSSGLYEQFF.